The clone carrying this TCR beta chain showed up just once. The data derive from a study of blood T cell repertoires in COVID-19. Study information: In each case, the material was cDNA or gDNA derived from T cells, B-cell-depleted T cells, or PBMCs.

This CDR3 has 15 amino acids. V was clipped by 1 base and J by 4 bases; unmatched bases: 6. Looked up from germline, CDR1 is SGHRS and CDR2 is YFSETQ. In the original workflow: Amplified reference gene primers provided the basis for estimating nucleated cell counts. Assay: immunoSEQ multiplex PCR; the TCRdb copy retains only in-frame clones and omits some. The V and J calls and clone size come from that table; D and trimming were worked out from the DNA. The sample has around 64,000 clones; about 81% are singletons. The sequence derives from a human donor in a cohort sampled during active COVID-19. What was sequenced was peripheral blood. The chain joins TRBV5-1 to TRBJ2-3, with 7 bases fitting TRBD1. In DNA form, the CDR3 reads TGCGCCAGCAGCTTGCCCACAGGGGACGCAGATACGCAGTATTTT. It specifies CASSLPTGDADTQYF.